This TCR beta chain derives from a study of T cells after posttransplantation cyclophosphamide. TCRdb keeps only in-frame clones here, not all; method: immunoSEQ multiplex PCR. The sample carries around 37,000 clones, around 78% recorded once. Trimming removed 4 bases from V and 4 bases from J, with 19 bases in between. Germline values: CDR1 GTSNPN, CDR2 SVGIG (reference sequence). This CDR3 is built from 15 residues. Treatment was busulfan-fludarabine conditioning, a marrow graft, and cyclophosphamide on days +3 and +4. Notes on this clone: Antigen specificity is unknown.

Study outcomes and limitations: Later post-transplant blood repertoires were often dominated by donor CD8+ memory clones. TRB clonality was highly associated with recipient CMV seropositivity and reactivation.

The starting material was CD4+ T cells sorted from blood, obtained 1903 days after a stem cell transplant with posttransplant cyclophosphamide. This clonotype was sampled from a female patient in her 40s who received an allogeneic stem cell transplant from a related donor, was CMV-positive, and had no GVHD. Some of the T cells might come from the graft donor. J is TRBJ1-2 and V is TRBV30; no clear D. The CDR3 protein is CAWNRHAKPIYGYTF. The CDR3 DNA is TGTGCCTGGAACCGACACGCCAAACCAATCTATGGCTACACCTTC.